The 24 T cell receptor beta chains below all came from one sample that was sequenced in a study of blood T cells in healthy people across ages. Using a J-beta primer mix together with a sample-barcoded 5' primer, a second PCR was run for roughly 6 to 11 cycles. TCRdb fed the 5' RACE reads into MiXCR, producing one record per CDR3 protein. The sample carries approximately 600,000 distinct CDR3 sequences, roughly three fifths recorded once. The sequenced sample was blood. All receptors come from a man in his fifties or sixties in good health.

This chain connects TRBV7-9 to TRBJ2-7, with unresolved D. This CDR3 is built from 15 residues. Germline CDR1 and CDR2: SEHNR and FQNEAQ (reference sequence). The V end was cut by 5 bases, the J end by 0 bases, with 14 bases between. CDR3 residues: CASSPIPGSSYEQYF. The CDR3 region has the DNA TGTGCCAGCAGCCCCATACCCGGGTCCTCCTACGAGCAGTACTTC.

Concerning this clonotype: A read error may account for a junction end that differs from germline. The CDR3 nucleotides read TGTAGTGCTAGAGACGACAGGGTCTACGAGCAGTACTTC. As protein: CSARDDRVYEQYF. J is TRBJ2-5 and V is TRBV20-1, with TRBD1 matching over 7 bases. The assigned J gene may be wrong: the sequence end matches TRBJ2-7 better. In germline, CDR1 is DFQATT, CDR2 SNEGSKA (reference sequence). This CDR3 is 13 amino acids long.

The J gene is TRBJ2-1, the V gene TRBV10-3, with 8 bases fitting TRBD1. This CDR3 comprises 15 residues. With V trimmed by 10 bases and J by 0 bases, 8 bases remained unmatched. The germline CDR1 and CDR2 sequences are ENHRY and SYGVKD. The CDR3: CATGFGQGSYNEQFF. The CDR3, as DNA: TGTGCCACCGGCTTTGGACAGGGCTCCTACAATGAGCAGTTCTTC.

The chain employs TRBV7-6 and TRBJ2-5; D unclear. CDR1 SGHVS and CDR2 FNYEAQ come from the germline V gene. Trimming pared 0 bases from V and 5 bases from J, leaving 16 bases between. The CDR3 is 16 residues long. CDR3 bases: TGTGCCAGCAGCTTAGCCTCCGCCACCTTGGGGGAGACCCAGTACTTC. Translating gives CASSLASATLGETQYF.

In this sample, this clonotype turned up a few times. The chain uses TRBV11-1 and TRBJ2-1; the match to TRBD2 covers 11 bases. CDR1 is SGHAT and CDR2 is FQDESV in the germline V gene (reference sequence). Losses at the gene ends were 6 bases for V and 0 bases for J; bases not matched to a gene: 19. The CDR3 spans 21 residues. Here the CDR3 DNA reads TGTGCCAGCAGTTTCATTCTAGCGGGGGGAACCATCCCCAACTCCTACAATGAGCAGTTCTTC. Protein: CASSFILAGGTIPNSYNEQFF.

This clonotype has a count of ten or more. V and J are TRBV3-1 and TRBJ2-7, with D perhaps matching TRBD1 (6 bases). V lost 4 bases and J lost 3, with 16 bases in between. Germline V gene data show CDR1 as LGHDT and CDR2 as YNNKEL (reference sequence). The CDR3 runs 15 residues. The CDR3 nucleotides are TGTGCCAGCAGCCCGGTGGCAGGGGATTTCTACGAGCAGTACTTC. Its protein is CASSPVAGDFYEQYF.

Note on this clonotype: A read error may produce the germline difference seen at one junction end. The chain links TRBV2 to TRBJ2-7; weak D call: TRBD2 (6 bases). The germline gives CDR1 SNHLY, CDR2 FYNNEI. The CDR3 runs 13 residues. This chain's CDR3 is CASTAAGPYEQYF. The CDR3 nucleotides read TGTGCCAGCACCGCCGCGGGGCCATACGAGCAATACTTC.

The chain joins TRBV6-1 to TRBJ2-1; 14 bases are shared with TRBD2. The CDR3 is 19 amino acids. Losses at the gene ends were 5 bases for V and 0 bases for J; bases not matched to a gene: 9. Germline-derived CDR1 and CDR2 are MNHNS and SASEGT. The CDR3: CASSRPGLAGGPSYNEQFF. The CDR3 DNA reads as TGTGCCAGCAGTCGTCCCGGACTAGCGGGGGGACCCTCCTACAATGAGCAGTTCTTC.

Details on this clonotype: One end of the junction is discordant with germline, which a read error may explain. The chain recombines TRBV7-2 with TRBJ2-1; 7 bases are shared with TRBD1. This CDR3 is 16 amino acids long. Germline CDR1 reads SGHTA; CDR2 reads FQGNSA. The DNA of the CDR3 is TGTGCCAGCAGCTTAGTTGGGACAGACTACTACGATGAGCAGTTCTTC. Translation: CASSLVGTDYYDEQFF.

This chain joins TRBV20-1 and TRBJ2-7, with D perhaps matching TRBD2 (5 bases). Germline lookup yields CDR1 DFQATT and CDR2 SNEGSKA (reference sequence). The CDR3 is made up of 13 amino acids. Deletions cut 3 bases from V and 2 bases from J, with 11 bases between. This CDR3 reads CSASIGGPYEQYF. The DNA of the CDR3 is TGCAGTGCTAGTATAGGAGGTCCCTACGAGCAGTACTTC.

This chain connects TRBV18 to TRBJ2-5; 9 positions match TRBD1. The V and J ends lost 4 bases and 5 bases, in that order; junction bases with no gene match: 8. This CDR3 has 15 amino acids. The germline V gene encodes CDR1 KGHSH and CDR2 LQKENI. The CDR3 is CASSRGDRVRETQYF. In DNA, the CDR3 is TGTGCCAGCTCACGAGGGGACAGGGTCCGTGAGACCCAGTACTTC.

The chain couples TRBV20-1 to TRBJ2-3; TRBD2 matches 10 bases. Germline CDR1 DFQATT, CDR2 SNEGSKA (reference sequence). The CDR3 length is 16 residues. V lost 0 bases and J lost 9; bases outside the gene matches: 12. The CDR3 DNA reads TGCAGTGCTAGAGATCCGAAGCGGGGGGGCTCTGACACGCAGTATTTT. Amino acids: CSARDPKRGGSDTQYF.

This clonotype has just one count. The J gene is TRBJ2-3, the V gene TRBV2; the match to TRBD2 covers 7 bases. Germline V gene sequence: CDR1 SNHLY, CDR2 FYNNEI. This CDR3 is built from 13 residues. V gave up 6 bases and J gave up 4 bases; unmatched junction bases: 4. The CDR3 loop reads CASSGLVADTQYF. The CDR3 DNA sequence: TGTGCCAGCAGCGGACTAGTTGCAGATACGCAGTATTTT.

The chain couples TRBV4-1 to TRBJ1-5, with TRBD1 identical over 7 bases. J lost 3 bases, V lost 3 bases, and 8 bases had no gene match. The CDR3 has 16 amino acids. CDR1 is MGHRA, CDR2 YSYEKL, per germline. For the CDR3, the DNA is TGCGCCAGCAGCCAGGAGAGTACAGGGGCCAATCAGCCCCAGCATTTT. Translation: CASSQESTGANQPQHF.

The chain carries TRBV20-1 and TRBJ2-1; 9 nucleotides agree with TRBD1. The length of the CDR3 is 15 residues. The V segment lost 1 base and the J segment 5 bases; nucleotides outside the gene matches: 6. Germline-derived CDR1 and CDR2 are DFQATT and SNEGSKA (reference sequence). The CDR3 reads CSARGRDRADNEQFF. The CDR3 DNA reads as TGCAGTGCTAGAGGCCGGGACAGGGCGGACAATGAGCAGTTCTTC.

This clonotype was seen at least ten times. V and J are TRBV6-2 or TRBV6-3 and TRBJ2-1; 10 bases are shared with TRBD2. J gave up 5 bases and V 6 bases, and 7 bases lay outside the gene matches. The CDR3 runs 15 residues. Germline V gene lookup returns CDR1 MNHEY and CDR2 SVGEGT. CDR3 in DNA: TGTGCCAGCAGGCTCTCAGCGGGGGGGCACAATGAGCAGTTCTTC. The encoded protein is CASRLSAGGHNEQFF.

The V call is TRBV3-1, the J call TRBJ1-2; 10 positions match TRBD1. Germline CDR1 is LGHDT and CDR2 is YNNKEL (reference sequence). V trimming: 4 bases; J trimming: 7 bases; junction bases outside the gene matches: 6. This CDR3 is 14 amino acids long. Here the CDR3 DNA reads TGTGCCAGCAGCCTAGGACAGGGGGGTGTTGGCTACACCTTC. This translates into CASSLGQGGVGYTF.

The sample holds many counts of this clonotype. The genes are TRBV29-1 and TRBJ1-2; 7 nucleotides line up with TRBD1. With V trimmed by 7 bases and J by 4 bases, 9 bases remained unmatched. The CDR3 spans 13 residues. Germline CDR1 SQVTM, CDR2 ANQGSEA. The CDR3 DNA reads as TGCAGCGCCACAGGGGTCAGGGGCTATGGCTACACCTTC. This sequence encodes CSATGVRGYGYTF. The full variable domain, with the rest looked up from reference TRBV29-1 and TRBJ1-2, is SAVISQKPSRDICQRGTSLTIQCQVDSQVTMMFWYRQQPGQSLTLIATANQGSEATYESGFVIDKFPISRPNLTFSTLTVSNMSPEDSSIYLCSATGVRGYGYTFGSGTRLTVV.

This clonotype has a handful of counts. The rearrangement links TRBV29-1 to TRBJ2-7, with D hard to call. V shed 4 bases and J shed 3 bases, with 7 bases lying between them. Germline V lookup: CDR1 SQVTM, CDR2 ANQGSEA. The CDR3 loop spans 11 amino acids. The CDR3 loop is CSVGTLYEQYF. CDR3 in DNA: TGCAGCGTTGGCACCCTCTACGAGCAGTACTTC.

The chain links TRBV5-1 to TRBJ2-1, with 15 bases lining up with TRBD2. This CDR3 region has 16 residues. V lost 3 bases and J lost 9; bases outside the gene matches: 7. Germline V CDR1 and CDR2: SGHRS, YFSETQ. The CDR3 protein is CASSSGWTSGGGEQFF. The CDR3 DNA follows: TGCGCCAGCAGCTCTGGCTGGACTAGCGGGGGGGGTGAGCAGTTCTTC.

This clonotype has only one observation. CDR3 residues: CASSPLPLQGFQPQHF. The CDR3, as DNA: TGTGCCAGCAGCCCACTACCCCTACAGGGTTTTCAGCCCCAGCATTTT. The J gene is TRBJ1-5, the V gene TRBV7-2; D possibly corresponds to TRBD1 (6 bases). Germline V gene data show CDR1 as SGHTA and CDR2 as FQGNSA. CDR3 length equals 16 residues. With 5 bases removed from V and 6 bases from J, the gap between germline ends came to 20 bases.

On this clonotype: The junction and the germline gene differ at one end; a read error may be behind it. The V and J genes are TRBV5-1 and TRBJ2-1; D possibly corresponds to TRBD1 (7 bases). This CDR3 contains 14 residues. From germline, CDR1 is SGHRS and CDR2 YFSETQ. The CDR3 loop reads CASSGGDSYNEQFF. The CDR3 DNA is TGTGCCAGCAGTGGCGGGGACAGCTACAATGAGCAGTTCTTC.

V usage is TRBV20-1 and J usage is TRBJ2-5, with TRBD2 matching 14 bases. The CDR3 extends over 15 amino acids. Unmatched junction bases numbered 3, after V lost 5 bases and J lost 1 base. Germline CDR1 DFQATT, CDR2 SNEGSKA (reference sequence). CDR3 residues: CSALGLAGVQETQYF. Here the CDR3 DNA reads TGCAGTGCTTTGGGACTAGCGGGAGTCCAAGAGACCCAGTACTTC.

This clonotype came up a few times. The rearrangement joins TRBV6-2 or TRBV6-3 to TRBJ2-5; perhaps TRBD2 as D (5 bases). This CDR3 contains 14 residues. Germline CDR1 MNHEY, CDR2 SVGEGT. Deletions cut 0 bases from V and 11 bases from J, with 16 bases between. This CDR3 is CASSYSFRSGEQYF. CDR3 nucleotide sequence: TGTGCCAGCAGTTACTCGTTTCGGTCTGGGGAGCAGTACTTC.